This T cell receptor (beta chain) was sequenced for a study of CD8+CD57+ T cells in acquired aplastic anemia. Genomic DNA provided the template from which TCR beta VDJ and CDR3 profiles were obtained. Via MiXCR, TCRdb re-called the reads, giving one row per CDR3 protein. Found here are about 220,000 distinct CDR3 sequences, approximately 45% of them singletons; the top ten hold 6.5% to 8%. An expansion of CD8+CD57+ cells by flow cytometry had been shown in patients chosen for sequencing. The CDR3 sequence is 13 residues long. Germline CDR1 LNHDA, CDR2 SQIVND (reference sequence). V was shortened by 0 bases and J by 8 bases, with 9 bases between the two germline ends.

The chain has TRBV19 and TRBJ2-3; unclear D gene. The sequenced material came from sorted CD4+, CD8+, or CD8+CD57+ T cells (not recorded which) from PBMCs. The sequence derives from a human donor with aplastic anemia. DNA of the CDR3: TGTGCCAGTAGTATAGATCTGTCCGTTACGCAGTATTTT. The encoded protein is CASSIDLSVTQYF. The full variable domain, with the rest looked up from reference TRBV19 and TRBJ2-3, is DGGITQSPKYLFRKEGQNVTLSCEQNLNHDAMYWYRQDPGQGLRLIYYSQIVNDFQKGDIAEGYSVSREKKESFPLTVTSAQKNPTAFYLCASSIDLSVTQYFGPGTRLTVL.